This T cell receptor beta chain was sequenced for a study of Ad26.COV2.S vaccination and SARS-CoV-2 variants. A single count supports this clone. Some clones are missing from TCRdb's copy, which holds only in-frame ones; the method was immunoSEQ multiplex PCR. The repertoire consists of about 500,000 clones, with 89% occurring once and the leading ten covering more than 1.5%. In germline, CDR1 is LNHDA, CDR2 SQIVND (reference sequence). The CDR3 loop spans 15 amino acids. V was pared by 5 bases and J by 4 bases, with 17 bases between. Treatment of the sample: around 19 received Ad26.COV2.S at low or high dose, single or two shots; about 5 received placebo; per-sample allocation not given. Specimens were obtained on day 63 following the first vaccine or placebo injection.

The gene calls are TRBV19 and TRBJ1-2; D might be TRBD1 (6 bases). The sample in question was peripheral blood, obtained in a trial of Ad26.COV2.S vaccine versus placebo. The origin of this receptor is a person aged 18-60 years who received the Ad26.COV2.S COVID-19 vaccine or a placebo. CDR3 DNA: TGTGCCAGTAGTCGCTATTTTGGGGGCTCCTATGGCTACACCTTC. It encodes CASSRYFGGSYGYTF. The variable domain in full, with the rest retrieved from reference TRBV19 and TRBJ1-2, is DGGITQSPKYLFRKEGQNVTLSCEQNLNHDAMYWYRQDPGQGLRLIYYSQIVNDFQKGDIAEGYSVSREKKESFPLTVTSAQKNPTAFYLCASSRYFGGSYGYTFGSGTRLTVV.